The 9 T cell receptor beta chains given below trace back to one sample, sequenced in a study of cytomegalovirus exposure and HLA in healthy donors. PCR primers comprised 60 Vbeta and 13 Jbeta primers. Some clones are missing from TCRdb's copy, which holds only in-frame ones; the method was immunoSEQ multiplex PCR. This table has around 100,000 clones, roughly three quarters appearing once. Sequenced material: PBMCs. The receptors were gathered from a man between 35 and 55 years old in good health and CMV-seropositive.

The chain employs TRBV30 and TRBJ2-4, with a weak D call TRBD2 (6 bases). V lost 2 bases and J 0 bases, leaving 17 bases between the germline ends. This CDR3 spans 17 amino acids. Germline CDR1 is GTSNPN and CDR2 is SVGIG (reference sequence). CDR3 DNA: TGTGCCTGGAGTTCCGTCGGCGGGATGCTAGCCAAAAACATTCAGTACTTC. Protein: CAWSSVGGMLAKNIQYF.

J is TRBJ2-1 and V is TRBV7-2, with D hard to call. Per the germline V gene, CDR1 is SGHTA and CDR2 is FQGNSA. Trimming removed 1 base from V and 9 bases from J, with 7 bases in between. The CDR3 is made up of 12 amino acids. The CDR3 is CASSLVEVEQFF. Written as DNA, the CDR3 is TGTGCCAGCAGCTTAGTAGAGGTTGAGCAGTTCTTC.

V usage is TRBV28 and J usage is TRBJ1-2; TRBD1 is a possible D gene (6 bases). This CDR3 is 12 amino acids long. Germline values: CDR1 MDHEN, CDR2 SYDVKM. The V end was cut by 4 bases, the J end by 9 bases, with 12 bases between. DNA of the CDR3: TGTGCCAGCAGTTCCCCTCGGGACAGCTACACCTTC. Translating it yields CASSSPRDSYTF.

V gene TRBV10-3 combines with J gene TRBJ2-1; tentatively, D is TRBD2 (7 bases). V was pared by 0 bases and J by 6 bases, with 18 bases between. Germline CDR1 reads ENHRY; CDR2 reads SYGVKD. This CDR3 comprises 17 residues. The CDR3 here is CAISESAGGSRGNEQFF. The DNA for the CDR3 is TGTGCCATCAGTGAGTCAGCGGGCGGGAGCAGGGGCAATGAGCAGTTCTTC.

This chain joins TRBV6-5 and TRBJ1-1; 11 nucleotides agree with TRBD1. Germline values: CDR1 MNHEY, CDR2 SVGAGI. Trimming removed 2 bases from V and 4 bases from J; junction bases left unmatched: 3. The CDR3 covers 15 residues. CDR3 loop: CASSYDGTGGTEAFF. In DNA form, the CDR3 reads TGTGCCAGCAGTTACGACGGGACAGGGGGCACTGAAGCTTTCTTT.

This chain uses TRBV7-9 with TRBJ1-5, with D possibly matching TRBD1 (5 bases). V was clipped by 4 bases and J by 5 bases, with 18 bases between them. Germline assignment: CDR1 SEHNR and CDR2 FQNEAQ (reference sequence). CDR3 length: 16 residues. The CDR3 loop is CASSSDLTVKDQPQHF. As DNA, the CDR3 is TGTGCCAGCAGCTCTGACTTGACAGTGAAGGATCAGCCCCAGCATTTT.

This clone was seen a few times. The CDR3 DNA reads as TGCGCCAGCAGCTTGGAAAAGGGGGCCGGAAACACCATATATTTT. Protein: CASSLEKGAGNTIYF. The V call is TRBV5-1, the J call TRBJ1-3; 7 nucleotides align to TRBD1. J gave up 4 bases and V 0 bases, and 4 bases lay outside the gene matches. The length of the CDR3 is 15 residues. CDR1 and CDR2 from the germline V gene are SGHRS and YFSETQ.

The J gene is TRBJ1-1, the V gene TRBV10-3, with D possibly being TRBD1 (5 bases). V lost 7 bases to trimming and J lost 5 bases, with 14 bases between them. From germline, CDR1 is ENHRY and CDR2 SYGVKD. The CDR3 has 13 amino acids. The DNA of the CDR3 is TGTGCCATCACGGAAGGGGAGGTAACTGAAGCTTTCTTT. This gives the protein CAITEGEVTEAFF.

This chain uses TRBV19 with TRBJ1-2, with TRBD1 identical over 8 bases. The germline gives CDR1 LNHDA, CDR2 SQIVND (reference sequence). V shed 3 bases and J 3 bases; nucleotides not matched to a gene: 6. The CDR3 is 15 residues long. The CDR3 protein is CASSMQGAEDYGYTF. The CDR3 DNA reads as TGTGCCAGTAGTATGCAGGGGGCGGAAGACTATGGCTACACCTTC.